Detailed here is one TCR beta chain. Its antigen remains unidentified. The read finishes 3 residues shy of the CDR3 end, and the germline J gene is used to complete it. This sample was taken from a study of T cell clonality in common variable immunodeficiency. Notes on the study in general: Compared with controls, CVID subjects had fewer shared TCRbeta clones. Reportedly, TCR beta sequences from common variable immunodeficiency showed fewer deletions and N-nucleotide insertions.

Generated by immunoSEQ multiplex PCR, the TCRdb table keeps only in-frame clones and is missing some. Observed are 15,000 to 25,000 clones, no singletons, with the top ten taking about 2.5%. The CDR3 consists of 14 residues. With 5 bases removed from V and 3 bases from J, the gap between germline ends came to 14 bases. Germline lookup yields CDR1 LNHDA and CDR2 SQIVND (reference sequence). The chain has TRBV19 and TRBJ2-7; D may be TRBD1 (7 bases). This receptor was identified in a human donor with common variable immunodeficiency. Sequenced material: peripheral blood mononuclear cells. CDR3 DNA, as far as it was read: TGTGCCAGTAGTCCCGGGGGACAGTTCTACGAG. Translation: CASSPGGQFYE. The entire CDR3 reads CASSPGGQFYEQYF.